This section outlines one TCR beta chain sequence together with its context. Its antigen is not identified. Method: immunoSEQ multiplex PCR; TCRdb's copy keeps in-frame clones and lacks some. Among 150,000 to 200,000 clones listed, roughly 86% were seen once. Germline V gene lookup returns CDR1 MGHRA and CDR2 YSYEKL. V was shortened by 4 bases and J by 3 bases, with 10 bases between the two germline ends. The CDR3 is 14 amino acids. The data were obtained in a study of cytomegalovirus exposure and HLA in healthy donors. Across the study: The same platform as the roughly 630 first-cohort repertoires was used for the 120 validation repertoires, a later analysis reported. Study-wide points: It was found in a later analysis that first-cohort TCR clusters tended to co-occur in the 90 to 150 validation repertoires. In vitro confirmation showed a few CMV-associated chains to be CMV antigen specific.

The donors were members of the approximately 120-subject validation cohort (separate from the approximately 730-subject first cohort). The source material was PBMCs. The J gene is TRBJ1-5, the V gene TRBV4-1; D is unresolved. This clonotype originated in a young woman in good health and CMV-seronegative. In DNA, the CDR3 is TGCGCCAGCAGCCGCAGCGTATTCAATCAGCCCCAGCATTTT. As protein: CASSRSVFNQPQHF.